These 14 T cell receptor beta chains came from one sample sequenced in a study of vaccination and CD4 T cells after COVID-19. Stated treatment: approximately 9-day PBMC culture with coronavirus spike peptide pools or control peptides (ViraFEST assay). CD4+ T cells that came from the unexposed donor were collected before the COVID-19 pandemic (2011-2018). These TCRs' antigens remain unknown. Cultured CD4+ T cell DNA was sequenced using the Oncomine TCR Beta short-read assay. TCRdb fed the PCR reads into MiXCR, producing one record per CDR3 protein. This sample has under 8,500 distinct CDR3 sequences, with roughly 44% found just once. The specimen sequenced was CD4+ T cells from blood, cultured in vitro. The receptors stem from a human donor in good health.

The CDR3 DNA reads as TGTGCCAGCAGCCAGGACTACTCCTTGCAGTTCTTC. As protein: CASSQDYSLQFF. The rearrangement joins TRBV11-2 to TRBJ2-1; weak D call: TRBD2 (6 bases). CDR3 length: 12 residues. The germline CDR1 and CDR2 sequences are SGHAT and FQNNGV. V lost 5 bases and J lost 12, with 14 bases in between. Variable domain in full (rest from reference TRBV11-2 and TRBJ2-1): EAGVAQSPRYKIIEKRQSVAFWCNPISGHATLYWYQQILGQGPKLLIQFQNNGVVDDSQLPKDRFSAERLKGVDSTLKIQPAKLEDSAVYLCASSQDYSLQFFGPGTRLTVL.

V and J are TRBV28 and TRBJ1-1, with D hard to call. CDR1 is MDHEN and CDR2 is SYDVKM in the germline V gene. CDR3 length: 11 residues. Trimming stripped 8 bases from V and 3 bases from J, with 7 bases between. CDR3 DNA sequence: TGTGCCAGCGTCTCATACACTGAAGCTTTCTTT. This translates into CASVSYTEAFF.

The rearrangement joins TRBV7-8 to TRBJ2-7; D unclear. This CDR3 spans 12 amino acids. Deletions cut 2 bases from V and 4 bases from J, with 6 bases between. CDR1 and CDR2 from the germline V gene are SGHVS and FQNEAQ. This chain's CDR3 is CASSLTNYEQYF. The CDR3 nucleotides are TGTGCCAGCAGCTTAACCAATTACGAGCAGTACTTC.

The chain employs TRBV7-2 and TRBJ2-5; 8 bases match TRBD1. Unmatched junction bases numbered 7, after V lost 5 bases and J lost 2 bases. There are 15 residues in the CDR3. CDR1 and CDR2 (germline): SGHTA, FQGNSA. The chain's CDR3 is CASSLDNRGQETQYF. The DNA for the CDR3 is TGTGCCAGCAGCCTGGACAACAGGGGGCAAGAGACCCAGTACTTC.

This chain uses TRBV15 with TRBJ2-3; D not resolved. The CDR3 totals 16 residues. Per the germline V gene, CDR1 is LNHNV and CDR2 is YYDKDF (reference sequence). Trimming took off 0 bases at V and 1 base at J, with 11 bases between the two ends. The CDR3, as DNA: TGTGCCACCAGCAGAGATTGGGCAGGCGGCACAGATACGCAGTATTTT. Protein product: CATSRDWAGGTDTQYF.

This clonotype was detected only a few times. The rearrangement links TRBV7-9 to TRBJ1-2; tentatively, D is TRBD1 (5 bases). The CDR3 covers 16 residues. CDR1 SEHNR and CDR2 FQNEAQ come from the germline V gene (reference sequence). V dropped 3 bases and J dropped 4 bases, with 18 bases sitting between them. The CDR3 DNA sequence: TGTGCCAGCAGCTTGTCCGGGGCTTCGGCGGGCTATGGCTACACCTTC. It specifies CASSLSGASAGYGYTF.

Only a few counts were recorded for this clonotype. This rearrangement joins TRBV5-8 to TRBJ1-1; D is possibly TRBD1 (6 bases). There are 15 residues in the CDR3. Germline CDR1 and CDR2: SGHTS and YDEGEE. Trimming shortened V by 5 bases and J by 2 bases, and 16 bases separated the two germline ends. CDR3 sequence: CASRSQGLANTEAFF. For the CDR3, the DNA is TGTGCCAGCAGGTCGCAGGGGCTTGCTAACACTGAAGCTTTCTTT.

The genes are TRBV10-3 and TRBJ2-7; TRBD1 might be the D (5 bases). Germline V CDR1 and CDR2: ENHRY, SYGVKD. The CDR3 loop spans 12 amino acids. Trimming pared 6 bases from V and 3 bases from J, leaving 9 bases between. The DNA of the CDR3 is TGTGCCATCAGCCCTCAGGGCTACGAGCAGTACTTC. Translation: CAISPQGYEQYF.

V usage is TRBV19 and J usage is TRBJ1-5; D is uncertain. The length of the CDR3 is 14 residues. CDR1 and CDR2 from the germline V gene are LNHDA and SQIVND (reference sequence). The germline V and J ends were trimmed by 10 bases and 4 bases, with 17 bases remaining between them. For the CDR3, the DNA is TGTGCCACCCTCGAACGACCGGAAAATCAGCCCCAGCATTTT. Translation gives CATLERPENQPQHF.

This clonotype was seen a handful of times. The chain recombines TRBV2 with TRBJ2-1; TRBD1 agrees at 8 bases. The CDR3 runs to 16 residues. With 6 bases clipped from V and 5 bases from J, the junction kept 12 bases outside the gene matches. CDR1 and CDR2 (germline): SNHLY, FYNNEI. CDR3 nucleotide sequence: TGTGCCAGCAGACACCCCACCGGGACAGGCCACAATGAGCAGTTCTTC. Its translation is CASRHPTGTGHNEQFF.

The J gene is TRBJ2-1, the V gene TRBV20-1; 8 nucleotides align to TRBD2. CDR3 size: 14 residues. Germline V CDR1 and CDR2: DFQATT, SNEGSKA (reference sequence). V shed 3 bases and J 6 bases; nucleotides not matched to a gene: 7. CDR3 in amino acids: CSASGLAGGNEQFF. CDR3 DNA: TGCAGTGCTAGTGGGCTAGCGGGCGGCAATGAGCAGTTCTTC.

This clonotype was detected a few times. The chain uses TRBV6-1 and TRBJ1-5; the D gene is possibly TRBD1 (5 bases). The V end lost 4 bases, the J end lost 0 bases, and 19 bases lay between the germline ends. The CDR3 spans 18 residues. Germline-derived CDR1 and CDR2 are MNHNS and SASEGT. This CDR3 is CASSGRWGETLSNQPQHF. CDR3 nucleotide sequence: TGTGCCAGCAGTGGTCGGTGGGGGGAGACCCTTAGCAATCAGCCCCAGCATTTT.

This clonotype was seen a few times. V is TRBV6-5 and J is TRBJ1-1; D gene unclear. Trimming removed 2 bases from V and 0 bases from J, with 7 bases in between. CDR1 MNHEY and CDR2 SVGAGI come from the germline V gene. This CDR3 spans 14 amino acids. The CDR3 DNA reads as TGTGCCAGCAGTTACGAGGGCGTGAACACTGAAGCTTTCTTT. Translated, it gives CASSYEGVNTEAFF.

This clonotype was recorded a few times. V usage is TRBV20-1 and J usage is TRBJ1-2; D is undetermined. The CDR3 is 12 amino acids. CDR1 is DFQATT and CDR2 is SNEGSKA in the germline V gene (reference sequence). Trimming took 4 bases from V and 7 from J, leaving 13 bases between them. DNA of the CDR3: TGCAGTGCTAAGTGGCCGTCGGGTGGCTACACCTTC. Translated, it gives CSAKWPSGGYTF.